The 3 T cell receptor beta chains given below trace back to one sample, sequenced in a study of blood T cell repertoires in COVID-19. Profiling relied on immunoSEQ multiplex PCR, and the TCRdb table lists in-frame clones only, not all of them. The sample contains 160,000 or so clones, roughly 90% of which appear only once. The sequenced material came from PBMCs or T cells enriched from blood (not recorded which). The receptors stem from a woman aged 45-60 years who had recovered from COVID-19.

The CDR3 loop reads CATSRAGSGANVLTF. The CDR3, as DNA: TGTGCCACCAGCAGAGCCGGGTCTGGGGCCAACGTCCTGACTTTC. The rearrangement joins TRBV15 to TRBJ2-6; D unresolved. CDR1 and CDR2 from the germline V gene are LNHNV and YYDKDF (reference sequence). V was shortened by 1 base and J by 1 base, with 5 bases between the two germline ends. CDR3 length: 15 amino acids. Combining the CDR3 with reference TRBV15 and TRBJ2-6 gives the whole variable domain DAMVIQNPRYQVTQFGKPVTLSCSQTLNHNVMYWYQQKSSQAPKLLFHYYDKDFNNEADTPDNFQSRRPNTSFCFLDIRSPGLGDTAMYLCATSRAGSGANVLTFGAGSRLTVL.

V and J are TRBV19 and TRBJ2-3; possible D gene TRBD2, 5 bases. Looked up from germline, CDR1 is LNHDA and CDR2 is SQIVND (reference sequence). The V end lost 1 base, the J end lost 4 bases, and 21 bases lay between the germline ends. The CDR3 is made up of 18 amino acids. The CDR3 region has the DNA TGTGCCAGTAGTATAGGACAACGACGGACTCTTTACTCAGATACGCAGTATTTT. It encodes CASSIGQRRTLYSDTQYF. The full variable domain, rest sourced from reference TRBV19 and TRBJ2-3, is DGGITQSPKYLFRKEGQNVTLSCEQNLNHDAMYWYRQDPGQGLRLIYYSQIVNDFQKGDIAEGYSVSREKKESFPLTVTSAQKNPTAFYLCASSIGQRRTLYSDTQYFGPGTRLTVL.

This clone has more than one count but fewer than ten. J is TRBJ2-7 and V is TRBV13; 9 nucleotides align to TRBD2. The CDR3 sequence is 16 residues long. V lost 4 bases and J lost 1; bases outside the gene matches: 8. Germline lookup yields CDR1 PRHDT and CDR2 FYEKMQ (reference sequence). As DNA, the CDR3 is TGTGCCAGCAGCTCTGCTAGCGGGGAACTTTCCTACGAGCAGTACTTC. This codes for CASSSASGELSYEQYF.